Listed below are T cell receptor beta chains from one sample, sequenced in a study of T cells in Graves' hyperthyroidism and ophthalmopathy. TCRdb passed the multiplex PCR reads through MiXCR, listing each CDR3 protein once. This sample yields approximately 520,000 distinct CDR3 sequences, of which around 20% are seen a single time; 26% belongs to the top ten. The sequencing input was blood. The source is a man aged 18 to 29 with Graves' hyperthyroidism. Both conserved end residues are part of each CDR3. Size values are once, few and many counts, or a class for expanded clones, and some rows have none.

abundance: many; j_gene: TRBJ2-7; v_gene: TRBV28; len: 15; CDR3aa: CASSPRGLTSYEQYF
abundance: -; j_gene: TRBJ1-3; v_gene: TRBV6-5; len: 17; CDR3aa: CASSSRPSSGSGNTIYF
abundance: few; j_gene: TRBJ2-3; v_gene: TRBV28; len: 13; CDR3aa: CASTRDNTDTQYF
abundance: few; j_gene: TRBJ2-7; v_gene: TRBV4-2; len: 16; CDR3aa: CASSQDYGLGRYEQYF
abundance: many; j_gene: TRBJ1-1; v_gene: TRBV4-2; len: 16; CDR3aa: CASSQVGQGAVSEAFF
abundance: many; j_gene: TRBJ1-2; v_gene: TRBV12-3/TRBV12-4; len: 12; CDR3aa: CASSPTGYGYTF
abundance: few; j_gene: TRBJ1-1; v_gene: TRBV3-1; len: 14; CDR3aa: CASSLGQGNAEAFF
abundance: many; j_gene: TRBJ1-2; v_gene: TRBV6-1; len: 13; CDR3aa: CASSEQGNYGYTF
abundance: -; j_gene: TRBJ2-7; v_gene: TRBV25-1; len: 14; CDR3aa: CASSVGERFHEQYF
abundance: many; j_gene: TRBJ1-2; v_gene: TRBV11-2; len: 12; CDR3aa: CASSTAGYGYTF
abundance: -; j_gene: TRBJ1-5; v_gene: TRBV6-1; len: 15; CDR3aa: CASTWDGFGNQPQHF
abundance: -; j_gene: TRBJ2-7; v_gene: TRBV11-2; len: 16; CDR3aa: CASSLVGLTGYYEQYF
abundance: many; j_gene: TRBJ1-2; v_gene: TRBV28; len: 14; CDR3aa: CASIGDRALYGYTF
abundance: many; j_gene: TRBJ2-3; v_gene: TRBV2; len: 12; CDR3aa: CASRLGIDTQYF
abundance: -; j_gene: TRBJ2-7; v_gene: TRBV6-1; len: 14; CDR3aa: CASAASGRAYEQYF
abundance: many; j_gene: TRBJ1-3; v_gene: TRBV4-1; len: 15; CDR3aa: CASSSTVALGNTIYF
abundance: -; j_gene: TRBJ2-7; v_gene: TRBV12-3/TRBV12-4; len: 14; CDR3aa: CASSFSTRYNEQYF
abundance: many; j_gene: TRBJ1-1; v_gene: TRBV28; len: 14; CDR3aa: CASSLFWGRAEAFF